One sample yielded the 8 T cell receptor beta chains listed below, sequenced in a study of T cells in Graves' hyperthyroidism and ophthalmopathy. The TCR beta CDR3 regions underwent amplification using RNA transcripts as the source. Carried out on the TCR CDR3, a first-round RT-PCR used the HTBI primer set. TCRdb analysed the multiplex PCR reads with MiXCR anew, one entry per CDR3 protein. The sample lists about 700,000 distinct CDR3 sequences, approximately 14% occurring once. The sample comprised blood. Source of these receptors: a woman aged 18-29 years with Graves' hyperthyroidism.

This clonotype was counted many times. The V and J genes are TRBV28 and TRBJ2-1, with D unclear. The germline CDR1 and CDR2 sequences are MDHEN and SYDVKM. The CDR3 spans 11 residues. Trimming stripped 4 bases from V and 9 bases from J, with 7 bases between. CDR3 DNA: TGTGCCAGCAGTTGGGGTCTTGAGCAGTTCTTC. This encodes CASSWGLEQFF.

This clonotype occurred many times. CDR3 in DNA: TGTGCCAGCAGGAGGACAGGGGGGCTTCATGGCTACACCTTC. It encodes CASRRTGGLHGYTF. The chain uses TRBV6-1 and TRBJ1-2; 10 bases are shared with TRBD1. The CDR3 has 14 amino acids. The junction had 7 bases not matched to a gene; V was cut back by 6 bases and J by 6 bases. Germline V gives CDR1 MNHNS, CDR2 SASEGT.

This chain joins TRBV6-2 or TRBV6-3 and TRBJ2-1; D gene unclear. The germline gives CDR1 MNHEY, CDR2 SVGEGT. The CDR3 contains 14 residues. Trimming took off 2 bases at V and 4 bases at J, with 9 bases between the two ends. The CDR3 spells CASSYVTFYNEQFF. The CDR3 DNA reads TGTGCCAGCAGTTACGTGACGTTTTACAATGAGCAGTTCTTC.

The chain combines TRBV20-1 with TRBJ1-5; TRBD1 is a possible D gene (6 bases). Germline V CDR1 and CDR2: DFQATT, SNEGSKA (reference sequence). The CDR3 contains 14 residues. Trimming stripped 5 bases from V and 0 bases from J, with 11 bases between. The chain's CDR3 is CSAARDISNQPQHF. The CDR3 bases are TGCAGTGCTGCCCGGGACATTAGCAATCAGCCCCAGCATTTT.

Many counts were recorded for this clonotype. The chain recombines TRBV12-3 or TRBV12-4 with TRBJ2-7, with a weak D call TRBD2 (6 bases). Trimming removed 8 bases at V and 2 bases at J, with 16 bases between. CDR3 size: 14 residues. DNA for the CDR3: TGTGCCAGCCGCGGGACGGGCCGGACCTACGAGCAGTACTTC. Translated, it gives CASRGTGRTYEQYF.

This clonotype was counted many times. The CDR3: CSARDRALGGYYNEQFF. The CDR3 region has the DNA TGCAGTGCTAGAGATCGGGCCTTGGGGGGTTACTACAATGAGCAGTTCTTC. The chain employs TRBV20-1 and TRBJ2-1, with D perhaps TRBD2 (6 bases). Trimming shortened V by 0 bases and J by 3 bases, and 18 bases separated the two germline ends. CDR1 and CDR2 (germline): DFQATT, SNEGSKA (reference sequence). The CDR3 extends over 17 amino acids.

Only a few counts were recorded for this clonotype. This clone may be a read error of a much larger clone one base away. The chain links TRBV18 to TRBJ1-2; D possibly corresponds to TRBD1 (5 bases). The germline CDR1 and CDR2 sequences are KGHSH and LQKENI. V gave up 2 bases and J gave up 7 bases, with 5 bases separating them. This CDR3 region has 11 residues. The CDR3 DNA sequence: TGTGCCAGCTCACCAGGGGGTGGCTACACCTTC. Its protein is CASSPGGGYTF.

This clonotype showed up many times. This chain uses TRBV3-1 with TRBJ2-2; TRBD1 matches 9 bases. CDR1 is LGHDT, CDR2 YNNKEL, per germline (reference sequence). V shed 4 bases and J 1 base; nucleotides not matched to a gene: 13. The CDR3 is made up of 19 amino acids. This chain's CDR3 is CASSRRPPGTGKNTGELFF. The CDR3 DNA reads TGTGCCAGCAGCCGACGACCCCCAGGGACAGGGAAGAACACCGGGGAGCTGTTTTTT.